These 5 T cell receptor beta chains came from one sample sequenced in a study of T-cell memory formation after mild COVID-19. Via MiXCR, TCRdb re-called the 5' RACE reads, giving one row per CDR3 protein. This table has around 180,000 distinct CDR3 sequences, 16% appearing once. The sequenced sample was PBMCs or a T cell subset sorted from them (not recorded which). These TCRs come from an adult woman who had mild COVID-19 (a few samples of this study predate the infection). Cell type and time point are not known.

This clonotype was detected many times. The genes are TRBV5-5 and TRBJ2-1; TRBD2 matches at 13 bases. This CDR3 spans 16 amino acids. V shed 4 bases and J 0 bases; nucleotides not matched to a gene: 1. Germline V gene data show CDR1 as SGHKS and CDR2 as YYEKEE (reference sequence). The CDR3 sequence is CASSGTSGISYNEQFF. CDR3 DNA sequence: TGTGCCAGCAGCGGGACTAGCGGGATCTCCTACAATGAGCAGTTCTTC.

This clonotype turned up a few times. The V and J genes are TRBV11-1 and TRBJ2-7, with D possibly matching TRBD1 (5 bases). Germline V gene sequence: CDR1 SGHAT, CDR2 FQDESV (reference sequence). The V end lost 2 bases, the J end lost 4 bases, and 12 bases lay between the germline ends. The CDR3 has 14 residues. CDR3: CASSLPGKGYEQYF. CDR3 bases: TGTGCCAGCAGCTTACCAGGGAAGGGGTACGAGCAGTACTTC.

J is TRBJ2-7 and V is TRBV12-3 or TRBV12-4, with D possibly matching TRBD2 (5 bases). The CDR3 length is 12 residues. Trimming cost V 2 bases and J 6 bases, with 8 bases left between them. This CDR3 is CASSLIGGEQYF. The CDR3 coding sequence is TGTGCCAGCAGTTTAATTGGAGGCGAGCAGTACTTC.

The chain employs TRBV12-3 or TRBV12-4 and TRBJ2-3, with TRBD2 matching 12 bases. The ends lost 2 bases at V and 5 bases at J; junction bases unmatched: 8. The CDR3 totals 17 residues. The CDR3 loop is CASSLIRTSGTEDTQYF. Here the CDR3 DNA reads TGTGCCAGCAGTTTAATCCGGACTAGCGGGACGGAAGATACGCAGTATTTT.

This clonotype was detected a few times. J is TRBJ1-4 and V is TRBV7-8; D gene uncertain. Germline V gene sequence: CDR1 SGHVS, CDR2 FQNEAQ. The CDR3 has 15 residues. The V and J ends lost 5 bases and 8 bases respectively, with 18 bases between them. For the CDR3, the DNA is TGTGCCAGCAGCCGACGCCCAAGCGAATGGGAAAAACTGTTTTTT. Translation gives CASSRRPSEWEKLFF.